The 29 T cell receptor beta chains reported below all come from one sample, sequenced in a study of blood T cell repertoires in COVID-19. Clones were sequenced by immunoSEQ multiplex PCR, and TCRdb holds only the in-frame ones, with some missing. The repertoire holds roughly 330,000 clones, with approximately 90% as singletons. The specimen sequenced was peripheral blood. These receptors originate from a man aged 30 to 45 with COVID-19, enrolled during active disease.

The chain is built from TRBV27 and TRBJ2-7; 7 positions match TRBD1. The J segment lost 4 bases and the V segment lost 1 base, leaving 7 bases of the junction unmatched. CDR1 is MNHEY, CDR2 SMNVEV, per germline (reference sequence). The CDR3 is 15 residues long. In nucleotides, the CDR3 is TGTGCCAGCAGTTTATACTCCCTGACAGGGTACGAGCAGTACTTC. Amino acids: CASSLYSLTGYEQYF.

V gene TRBV18 combines with J gene TRBJ1-2, with TRBD1 identical over 12 bases. The germline CDR1 and CDR2 sequences are KGHSH and LQKENI. The CDR3 loop spans 19 amino acids. V lost 2 bases and J lost 8; bases outside the gene matches: 18. CDR3 DNA sequence: TGTGCCAGCTCACCAATGATCGGGACAGGGGGCGGAAAATCAAACGGCTACACCTTC. It is translated as CASSPMIGTGGGKSNGYTF.

This chain uses TRBV28 with TRBJ2-7; TRBD1 matches 9 bases. The CDR3 runs 13 residues. The trim removed 8 bases at V and 3 bases at J, leaving 5 bases unmatched. From germline, CDR1 is MDHEN and CDR2 SYDVKM. Here the CDR3 reads CASGTGPHYEQYF. Written as DNA, the CDR3 is TGTGCCAGCGGGACAGGGCCCCACTACGAGCAGTACTTC.

The V gene is TRBV28, the J gene TRBJ1-3; 7 bases match TRBD1. CDR1 MDHEN and CDR2 SYDVKM come from the germline V gene. Trimming removed 2 bases from V and 4 bases from J; junction bases left unmatched: 5. The CDR3 covers 15 residues. The CDR3 DNA is TGTGCCAGCAGTTTACTAGGGGGCGACGGAAACACCATATATTTT. It codes for CASSLLGGDGNTIYF.

This sequence joins TRBV6-6 and TRBJ2-3; 9 bases line up with TRBD1. V lost 5 bases to trimming and J lost 1 base; unmatched junction nucleotides: 10. Per the germline V gene, CDR1 is MNHNY and CDR2 is SVGAGI (reference sequence). The CDR3 extends over 17 amino acids. The CDR3 sequence: CASSPLNRGLGTDTQYF. The CDR3, as DNA: TGTGCCAGCAGTCCCCTCAACAGGGGGCTCGGCACAGATACGCAGTATTTT.

The chain recombines TRBV27 with TRBJ1-2, with D unresolved. In germline, CDR1 is MNHEY, CDR2 SMNVEV (reference sequence). V was pared by 0 bases and J by 7 bases, with 18 bases between. CDR3 length: 16 residues. The CDR3 reads CASSLSGSGGIGGYTF. Here the CDR3 DNA reads TGTGCCAGCAGTTTATCGGGCTCAGGCGGGATCGGTGGCTACACCTTC.

This rearrangement joins TRBV6-4 to TRBJ1-5, with no clear D. This CDR3 has 11 residues. Germline loops: CDR1 MRHNA, CDR2 SNTAGT. The V end was cut by 5 bases, the J end by 6 bases, with 5 bases between. The CDR3 spells CASSLAQPQHF. The DNA for the CDR3 is TGTGCCAGCAGTTTGGCTCAGCCCCAGCATTTT.

V is TRBV7-2 and J is TRBJ2-7; TRBD2 matches 11 bases. This CDR3 has 17 amino acids. Losses at the gene ends were 2 bases for V and 9 bases for J; bases not matched to a gene: 15. Germline CDR1 reads SGHTA; CDR2 reads FQGNSA. In DNA, the CDR3 is TGTGCCAGCAGCTTACAGGGTACGGGACTAGCGGCACCTGGGCAGTACTTC. This sequence encodes CASSLQGTGLAAPGQYF.

The chain employs TRBV4-3 and TRBJ2-1; 8 bases line up with TRBD2. V lost 2 bases, J lost 7 bases, and 4 bases stayed unmatched. CDR3 length: 14 residues. Per germline, CDR1 LGHNA and CDR2 YSLEER. CDR3 sequence (DNA): TGCGCCAGCAGCCAACGGACTAGCTCAAATGAGCAGTTCTTC. Amino acid sequence: CASSQRTSSNEQFF.

The chain links TRBV9 to TRBJ1-3; D is possibly TRBD1 (5 bases). V was clipped by 0 bases and J by 0 bases, with 16 bases between them. The CDR3 is 18 amino acids. Germline CDR1 reads SGDLS; CDR2 reads YYNGEE. CDR3 nucleotide sequence: TGTGCCAGCAGCGTAGCCCCGTTACAGGTGCGCTCTGGAAACACCATATATTTT. It codes for CASSVAPLQVRSGNTIYF.

In this sample, this clone turned up many times. This chain uses TRBV4-2 with TRBJ2-7; the D gene is possibly TRBD2 (6 bases). Germline V gene data show CDR1 as LGHNA and CDR2 as YNFKEQ. V dropped 0 bases and J dropped 0 bases, with 9 bases sitting between them. The CDR3 covers 15 residues. DNA for the CDR3: TGTGCCAGCAGCCAAGATCGGGGGAGCTCCTACGAGCAGTACTTC. Translating gives CASSQDRGSSYEQYF.

The chain carries TRBV10-3 and TRBJ2-3, with 10 bases that match TRBD2. CDR3 length: 16 amino acids. Trimming took 6 bases from V and 2 from J; bases not matched to a gene: 8. Germline-derived CDR1 and CDR2 are ENHRY and SYGVKD. CDR3 sequence reads: CAISEPSGRDTDTQYF. As DNA, the CDR3 is TGTGCCATCAGCGAGCCTAGCGGGAGAGACACAGATACGCAGTATTTT.

This chain joins TRBV4-2 and TRBJ1-1; D is perhaps TRBD1 (6 bases). Trimming left V 4 bases short and J 2 bases short, with 14 bases between. The germline CDR1 and CDR2 sequences are LGHNA and YNFKEQ. The CDR3 extends over 15 amino acids. The CDR3 loop reads CASSPSDRLNTEAFF. The DNA for the CDR3 is TGTGCCAGCAGCCCATCGGACAGACTTAACACTGAAGCTTTCTTT.

V gene TRBV19 combines with J gene TRBJ2-5, with 12 bases aligning to TRBD2. Germline lookup yields CDR1 LNHDA and CDR2 SQIVND (reference sequence). The CDR3 extends over 17 amino acids. The V and J ends lost 5 bases and 1 base, in that order; junction bases with no gene match: 8. In DNA, the CDR3 is TGTGCCAGTAGTGTAACTAGCGGGGGGCCCCCCCAAGAGACCCAGTACTTC. Protein product: CASSVTSGGPPQETQYF.

V usage is TRBV5-4 and J usage is TRBJ2-1; 7 positions agree with TRBD1. Germline loops: CDR1 SGHNT, CDR2 YYREEE (reference sequence). The CDR3 totals 14 residues. J lost 5 bases, V lost 5 bases, and 7 bases had no gene match. The CDR3 sequence: CASSLRTGDNEQFF. CDR3 sequence (DNA): TGTGCCAGCAGTTTACGGACAGGAGACAATGAGCAGTTCTTC.

The genes are TRBV6-5 and TRBJ2-7; TRBD2 matches at 12 bases. There are 15 residues in the CDR3. V shed 6 bases and J 2 bases; nucleotides not matched to a gene: 5. Germline assignment: CDR1 MNHEY and CDR2 SVGAGI. This CDR3 is CASRLAGGGAYEQYF. CDR3 bases: TGTGCCAGCAGGCTAGCGGGAGGGGGAGCCTACGAGCAGTACTTC.

The table lists this clone with a count of one. V and J are TRBV7-9 and TRBJ2-3; TRBD2 is a possible D gene (5 bases). Per germline, CDR1 SEHNR and CDR2 FQNEAQ (reference sequence). The CDR3 length is 15 residues. Trimming left V 5 bases short and J 0 bases short, with 12 bases between. The CDR3 here is CASSSRLQSTDTQYF. DNA for the CDR3: TGTGCCAGCAGCAGCCGACTACAGAGCACAGATACGCAGTATTTT.

This chain connects TRBV28 to TRBJ2-7; 7 nucleotides align to TRBD2. The germline gives CDR1 MDHEN, CDR2 SYDVKM. Trimming at V came to 4 bases and at J to 6 bases, leaving 6 bases not matched to a gene. The CDR3 runs to 13 residues. CDR3 region: CASSSAPGGEQYF. CDR3 nucleotide sequence: TGTGCCAGCAGTTCGGCACCGGGGGGCGAGCAGTACTTC.

The V and J genes are TRBV28 and TRBJ1-1; no clear D. The CDR3 covers 12 residues. Germline CDR1 reads MDHEN; CDR2 reads SYDVKM. The CDR3 DNA is TGTGTGGTTACCAGTGTGAACACTGAAGCTTTCTTT. Translating gives CVVTSVNTEAFF.

The rearrangement links TRBV4-3 to TRBJ2-1, with a weak D call TRBD2 (5 bases). Germline V gene data show CDR1 as LGHNA and CDR2 as YSLEER. V was cut by 1 base and J by 15 bases, with 34 bases left in between. This CDR3 region has 19 residues. CDR3 in DNA: TGCGCCAGCAGCCAAGGCAACGAAGGGCTAGCCGCTTTTAATTGGGATCTGTTCTTC. The encoded protein is CASSQGNEGLAAFNWDLFF.

This chain connects TRBV5-5 to TRBJ1-2, with D unclear. CDR1 is SGHKS and CDR2 is YYEKEE in the germline V gene (reference sequence). The CDR3 runs to 15 residues. The V gene lost 0 bases and the J gene lost 8 bases, with 17 bases spanning the gap. The CDR3 DNA sequence: TGTGCCAGCAGCTTGGCTGTCGGAGCCGTGCAGGGCTACACCTTC. This encodes CASSLAVGAVQGYTF. Full variable domain (outside the CDR3, taken from reference TRBV5-5 and TRBJ1-2): DAGVTQSPTHLIKTRGQQVTLRCSPISGHKSVSWYQQVLGQGPQFIFQYYEKEERGRGNFPDRFSARQFPNYSSELNVNALLLGDSALYLCASSLAVGAVQGYTFGSGTRLTVV.

This chain joins TRBV3-1 (or the pseudogene TRBV3-2) and TRBJ1-3, with 7 bases fitting TRBD1. The length of the CDR3 is 17 residues. Germline loops: CDR1 LGHDT, CDR2 YNNKEL (reference sequence). V dropped 0 bases and J dropped 0; count of bases not matched to a gene: 5. The CDR3 DNA reads as TGTGCCAGCAGCCAAGATCCAGGGGACAGCTCTGGAAACACCATATATTTT. It codes for CASSQDPGDSSGNTIYF.

V gene TRBV5-1 combines with J gene TRBJ2-5; TRBD2 aligns across 13 bases. After removal of 3 bases from V and 4 bases from J, the junction contained 3 bases not matched to a gene. CDR1 is SGHRS and CDR2 is YFSETQ in the germline V gene. The CDR3 covers 15 residues. The DNA of the CDR3 is TGCGCCAGCAGCTGGGGGACTAGCGGGACAGAGACCCAGTACTTC. Amino acid sequence: CASSWGTSGTETQYF. Filled out from reference TRBV5-1 and TRBJ2-5, the complete variable domain reads KAGVTQTPRYLIKTRGQQVTLSCSPISGHRSVSWYQQTPGQGLQFLFEYFSETQRNKGNFPGRFSGRQFSNSRSEMNVSTLELGDSALYLCASSWGTSGTETQYFGPGTRLLVL.

This rearrangement joins TRBV7-3 to TRBJ2-7; D may be TRBD2 (6 bases). The CDR3 extends over 14 amino acids. CDR1 and CDR2 (germline): SGHTA, FQGTGA. V shed 4 bases and J shed 5 bases, with 15 bases lying between them. The CDR3 region has the DNA TGTGCCAGCAGCTCACAAACTAGCTCGCACGAGCAGTACTTC. Translated, it gives CASSSQTSSHEQYF.

This chain links TRBV4-3 with TRBJ1-2, with TRBD1 as a possible D gene (5 bases). Deletions cut 0 bases from V and 4 bases from J, with 18 bases between. This CDR3 has 17 amino acids. In germline, CDR1 is LGHNA, CDR2 YSLEER. The CDR3 protein is CASSQDESGFVPYGYTF. The CDR3 DNA reads TGCGCCAGCAGCCAAGATGAGTCAGGGTTTGTCCCCTATGGCTACACCTTC.

The chain joins TRBV28 to TRBJ1-2, with D perhaps TRBD1 (6 bases). The germline V gene has CDR1 MDHEN and CDR2 SYDVKM. The ends were cut back, 1 base at V and 8 bases at J, with 20 bases in the middle. The CDR3 consists of 16 residues. This CDR3 reads CASSLSELTGRRGYTF. The CDR3 region has the DNA TGTGCCAGCAGTTTATCCGAACTTACAGGGCGAAGGGGCTACACCTTC.

V and J are TRBV19 and TRBJ1-3; no clear D gene. Trimming shortened V by 3 bases and J by 2 bases, and 8 bases separated the two germline ends. CDR3 length equals 14 residues. Germline CDR1 is LNHDA and CDR2 is SQIVND (reference sequence). The CDR3 here is CASSIRPAGNTIYF. The CDR3 coding sequence is TGTGCCAGTAGTATCCGCCCAGCTGGAAACACCATATATTTT. Full variable domain (remainder filled in from reference TRBV19 and TRBJ1-3): DGGITQSPKYLFRKEGQNVTLSCEQNLNHDAMYWYRQDPGQGLRLIYYSQIVNDFQKGDIAEGYSVSREKKESFPLTVTSAQKNPTAFYLCASSIRPAGNTIYFGEGSWLTVV.

In this sample, this clone turned up once. The chain recombines TRBV10-3 with TRBJ1-5; D ambiguous. Germline assignment: CDR1 ENHRY and CDR2 SYGVKD. V lost 10 bases and J lost 0, with 16 bases in between. The CDR3 extends over 15 amino acids. The DNA of the CDR3 is TGTGCCACGCAAGGTTCGGGGAATAGCAATCAGCCCCAGCATTTT. It translates to CATQGSGNSNQPQHF.

This chain uses TRBV5-4 with TRBJ1-4; D unclear. CDR1 SGHNT and CDR2 YYREEE come from the germline V gene (reference sequence). Trimming pared 1 base from V and 5 bases from J, leaving 12 bases between. The CDR3 is 15 amino acids. The CDR3 region is CASSLRTGVNEKLFF. CDR3 bases: TGTGCCAGCAGCTTGCGGACCGGGGTAAATGAAAAACTGTTTTTT.